Shown below are 28 T cell receptor beta chains from a single sample sequenced in a study of T cell responses to AZD1222 COVID-19 vaccine. Libraries were prepared by immunoSEQ multiplex PCR; TCRdb keeps only in-frame clonotypes and omits some of them. This table has approximately 140,000 clones, about 87% appearing once. Source: peripheral blood, taken on day 0 of AZD1222 vaccination. The source is an adult in good health.

The chain uses TRBV6-1 and TRBJ1-2; 7 positions agree with TRBD1. The J segment lost 4 bases and the V segment lost 3 bases, leaving 5 bases of the junction unmatched. CDR3 length equals 14 residues. Germline CDR1 reads MNHNS; CDR2 reads SASEGT. DNA for the CDR3: TGTGCCAGCAGTGATGGACAGGCGGCCTATGGCTACACCTTC. It codes for CASSDGQAAYGYTF.

The rearrangement links TRBV6-2 or TRBV6-3 to TRBJ2-3; 7 bases align to TRBD1. CDR1 MNHEY and CDR2 SVGEGT come from the germline V gene. With 6 bases clipped from V and 5 bases from J, the junction kept 11 bases outside the gene matches. The CDR3 contains 15 residues. CDR3 loop: CASSPRTGAGDTQYF. In DNA, the CDR3 is TGTGCCAGCAGCCCCCGTACAGGGGCGGGAGATACGCAGTATTTT.

The chain uses TRBV29-1 and TRBJ2-5; 11 bases fit TRBD1. Per germline, CDR1 SQVTM and CDR2 ANQGSEA. The CDR3 runs 14 residues. Trimming at V came to 7 bases and at J to 2 bases, leaving 6 bases not matched to a gene. The CDR3 nucleotides read TGCAGCGGATCCGGGACAGGGGGGCAAGAGACCCAGTACTTC. Translating gives CSGSGTGGQETQYF.

The CDR3: CASSNKAFSGNTIYF. CDR3 DNA sequence: TGTGCCAGCAGCAATAAGGCCTTCTCGGGAAACACCATATATTTT. The gene calls are TRBV21-1 and TRBJ1-3. TRBV21-1 counts as a pseudogene. The CDR3 has 15 residues.

V is TRBV6-4 and J is TRBJ1-1; D is uncertain. The ends were cut back, 8 bases at V and 0 bases at J, with 10 bases in the middle. Looked up from germline, CDR1 is MRHNA and CDR2 is SNTAGT. This CDR3 has 13 amino acids. CDR3 sequence: CASSINMNTEAFF. The CDR3 DNA reads TGTGCCAGCTCCATAAACATGAACACTGAAGCTTTCTTT.

The rearrangement uses TRBV9 and TRBJ2-3; 10 bases match TRBD1. There are 16 residues in the CDR3. Germline CDR1 reads SGDLS; CDR2 reads YYNGEE. Germline trimming cut 4 bases from V and 4 bases from J; bases unmatched to any gene: 9. The CDR3 loop reads CASSLRQGQGADTQYF. The CDR3 DNA reads as TGTGCCAGCAGCCTCAGACAAGGACAGGGGGCAGATACGCAGTATTTT.

This clone was detected only once. The chain couples TRBV28 to TRBJ1-4; TRBD1 is a possible D gene (6 bases). The germline gives CDR1 MDHEN, CDR2 SYDVKM. Trimming stripped 6 bases from V and 7 bases from J, with 12 bases between. There are 13 residues in the CDR3. CDR3 amino acids: CASRTGAGEKLFF. CDR3 nucleotide sequence: TGTGCCAGCAGGACGGGGGCTGGTGAAAAACTGTTTTTT.

The chain carries TRBV19 and TRBJ2-2, with a possible D match to TRBD2 (5 bases). Germline CDR1 and CDR2: LNHDA and SQIVND (reference sequence). The ends were cut back, 5 bases at V and 7 bases at J, with 14 bases in the middle. This CDR3 comprises 14 residues. This CDR3 is CASSSMDWFGELFF. The CDR3 DNA follows: TGTGCCAGTAGTTCTATGGACTGGTTCGGGGAGCTGTTTTTT.

In this sample, this clone turned up once. The chain employs TRBV7-2 and TRBJ2-7; weak D call: TRBD1 (6 bases). The germline CDR1 and CDR2 sequences are SGHTA and FQGNSA. This CDR3 spans 15 amino acids. V shed 7 bases and J shed 4 bases, with 20 bases lying between them. The CDR3 sequence is CASNPGRGFAYEQYF. The DNA for the CDR3 is TGTGCCAGCAACCCGGGCAGGGGTTTTGCTTACGAGCAGTACTTC.

In its sample, this clone was seen a few times. J is TRBJ1-4 and V is TRBV2; D is uncertain. The CDR3 is 13 amino acids. Deletions cut 6 bases from V and 5 bases from J, with 10 bases between. Per the germline V gene, CDR1 is SNHLY and CDR2 is FYNNEI. In nucleotides, the CDR3 is TGTGCCAGCAGACGAGGAGAGAATGAAAAACTGTTTTTT. It is translated as CASRRGENEKLFF.

The V and J genes are TRBV4-3 and TRBJ1-1; maybe TRBD1 (5 bases). Germline assignment: CDR1 LGHNA and CDR2 YSLEER. This CDR3 is 17 amino acids long. Trimming left V 3 bases short and J 1 base short, with 18 bases between. The CDR3, as DNA: TGCGCCAGCAGCCAGAACGGGGCCGGATTTTGGAACACTGAAGCTTTCTTT. This codes for CASSQNGAGFWNTEAFF.

J is TRBJ2-7 and V is TRBV12-3 or TRBV12-4; D might be TRBD2 (5 bases). Trimming took 0 bases from V and 12 from J, leaving 15 bases between them. The CDR3 sequence is 13 residues long. The CDR3 nucleotides read TGTGCCAGCAGTTTAGCGCCGGCGCCCGGGGTGTACTTC. It is translated as CASSLAPAPGVYF.

The rearrangement joins TRBV7-6 to TRBJ1-3; D unclear. The V end was cut by 4 bases, the J end by 4 bases, with 14 bases between. The CDR3 contains 15 residues. Germline V gene data show CDR1 as SGHVS and CDR2 as FNYEAQ. CDR3 bases: TGTGCCAGCAGCTCTGGGCTCTTGCTCGGAAACACCATATATTTT. It is translated as CASSSGLLLGNTIYF.

V and J are TRBV5-1 and TRBJ1-6; TRBD1 is a possible D gene (6 bases). The CDR3 is 14 amino acids. Trimming stripped 4 bases from V and 9 bases from J, with 14 bases between. CDR1 and CDR2 from the germline V gene are SGHRS and YFSETQ. CDR3 sequence: CASSRSQGGSPLHF. For the CDR3, the DNA is TGCGCCAGCAGCCGCTCACAGGGCGGTTCACCCCTCCACTTT.

The gene calls are TRBV7-6 and TRBJ2-5; 10 bases match TRBD1. Losses at the gene ends were 1 base for V and 2 bases for J; bases not matched to a gene: 1. This CDR3 has 15 residues. The germline V gene has CDR1 SGHVS and CDR2 FNYEAQ. The CDR3 is CASSLGGQGQETQYF. The CDR3 DNA reads TGTGCCAGCAGCTTAGGGGGACAGGGGCAAGAGACCCAGTACTTC.

The chain couples TRBV11-3 to TRBJ2-3, with TRBD1 matching over 7 bases. V was clipped by 4 bases and J by 0 bases; unmatched bases: 7. Germline V gene data show CDR1 as SGHNT and CDR2 as YENEEA. The CDR3 consists of 16 residues. The CDR3 here is CASSSGQFPSTDTQYF. The CDR3 DNA is TGTGCCAGCAGCTCGGGACAGTTCCCTAGCACAGATACGCAGTATTTT.

The V call is TRBV23-1, the J call TRBJ2-3; 9 bases match TRBD2. TRBV23-1 is known as an ORF, though its function is uncertain. Losses at the gene ends were 6 bases for V and 2 bases for J; bases not matched to a gene: 3. The CDR3 covers 14 residues. In nucleotides, the CDR3 is TGCGCCAGCAGAGGACTAGCGCACACAGATACGCAGTATTTT. Its protein is CASRGLAHTDTQYF.

This chain joins TRBV7-6 and TRBJ2-2; the match to TRBD1 covers 7 bases. The CDR3 runs 17 residues. With 6 bases clipped from V and 4 bases from J, the junction kept 14 bases outside the gene matches. CDR1 and CDR2 from the germline V gene are SGHVS and FNYEAQ. This CDR3 reads CASSQGPGQSLTGELFF. Here the CDR3 DNA reads TGTGCCAGCAGTCAGGGCCCGGGACAGTCCCTCACCGGGGAGCTGTTTTTT.

The J gene is TRBJ1-1, the V gene TRBV6-5; a possible D gene is TRBD1 (5 bases). V was shortened by 2 bases and J by 13 bases, with 26 bases between the two germline ends. This CDR3 spans 16 amino acids. Germline V gene sequence: CDR1 MNHEY, CDR2 SVGAGI. This CDR3 is CASSYNGGRATGGGFF. As DNA, the CDR3 is TGTGCCAGCAGTTACAATGGCGGCAGGGCGACGGGTGGGGGTTTCTTT.

The gene calls are TRBV9 and TRBJ2-7; TRBD2 is a possible D gene (7 bases). Trimming removed 4 bases from V and 3 bases from J, with 23 bases in between. The CDR3 has 17 amino acids. The V gene's germline CDR1 is SGDLS and CDR2 YYNGEE. DNA for the CDR3: TGTGCCAGCAGCCCCCCCTCGGGGGGCACGGATGACTACGAGCAGTACTTC. Translation gives CASSPPSGGTDDYEQYF.

This clone has just one count. J is TRBJ2-1 and V is TRBV18; D perhaps matches TRBD1 (6 bases). This CDR3 comprises 11 residues. With 2 bases removed from V and 13 bases from J, the gap between germline ends came to 9 bases. The germline V gene encodes CDR1 KGHSH and CDR2 LQKENI. The CDR3: CASSPEQGQFF. DNA of the CDR3: TGTGCCAGCTCACCAGAACAGGGCCAGTTCTTC.

The V and J genes are TRBV5-1 and TRBJ2-2; 8 bases fit TRBD2. Germline CDR1 reads SGHRS; CDR2 reads YFSETQ. The CDR3 is 15 amino acids. V lost 0 bases to trimming and J lost 5 bases; unmatched junction nucleotides: 3. The CDR3 nucleotides are TGCGCCAGCAGCTTGGGTCCGGGGGGGACCGGGGAGCTGTTTTTT. It yields the protein CASSLGPGGTGELFF.

V is TRBV10-3 and J is TRBJ2-7; 9 bases fit TRBD1. This CDR3 comprises 17 residues. The germline gives CDR1 ENHRY, CDR2 SYGVKD. V trimming: 4 bases; J trimming: 6 bases; junction bases outside the gene matches: 16. CDR3 region: CAISVLQGANLMGEQYF. Here the CDR3 DNA reads TGTGCCATCAGTGTGTTACAGGGGGCTAATCTTATGGGCGAGCAGTACTTC.

The chain joins TRBV19 to TRBJ1-5; 10 nucleotides match TRBD1. There are 13 residues in the CDR3. From germline, CDR1 is LNHDA and CDR2 SQIVND (reference sequence). Trimming at V came to 8 bases and at J to 6 bases, leaving 4 bases not matched to a gene. The CDR3 DNA is TGTGCCAGTTCCGGGACAGGGGTTCAGCCCCAGCATTTT. It encodes CASSGTGVQPQHF.

The rearrangement joins TRBV4-1 to TRBJ2-2; D gene ambiguous. Trimming cost V 1 base and J 7 bases, with 7 bases left between them. The CDR3 consists of 13 residues. Per the germline V gene, CDR1 is MGHRA and CDR2 is YSYEKL. The chain's CDR3 is CASSQGLDGELFF. The DNA for the CDR3 is TGCGCCAGCAGCCAAGGCCTGGACGGGGAGCTGTTTTTT.

This clone was counted only a few times. The chain joins TRBV3-1 (or the pseudogene TRBV3-2) to TRBJ2-7; no clear D. Germline-derived CDR1 and CDR2 are LGHDT and YNNKEL (reference sequence). V dropped 3 bases and J dropped 0 bases, with 9 bases sitting between them. The CDR3 runs 14 residues. The CDR3 here is CASSQALASYEQYF. CDR3 DNA sequence: TGTGCCAGCAGCCAGGCACTCGCCTCCTACGAGCAGTACTTC.

The chain uses TRBV27 and TRBJ2-1, with 13 nucleotides matching TRBD2. This CDR3 spans 20 amino acids. Germline assignment: CDR1 MNHEY and CDR2 SMNVEV (reference sequence). V gave up 2 bases and J gave up 9 bases; unmatched junction bases: 19. CDR3 in DNA: TGTGCCAGCAGTTTAAGGGGATTTCTGACTAGCGGGGGGAATAAGCCTGAGCAGTTCTTC. This sequence encodes CASSLRGFLTSGGNKPEQFF.

The CDR3 region has the DNA TGTGCCAGCAGTTACTATTCGGGACAGGGCTATGGCTACACCTTC. Translated: CASSYYSGQGYGYTF. The chain is built from TRBV6-5 and TRBJ1-2, with 9 bases lining up with TRBD1. CDR3 length equals 15 residues. Germline V CDR1 and CDR2: MNHEY, SVGAGI. Unmatched junction bases numbered 4, after V lost 1 base and J lost 4 bases.